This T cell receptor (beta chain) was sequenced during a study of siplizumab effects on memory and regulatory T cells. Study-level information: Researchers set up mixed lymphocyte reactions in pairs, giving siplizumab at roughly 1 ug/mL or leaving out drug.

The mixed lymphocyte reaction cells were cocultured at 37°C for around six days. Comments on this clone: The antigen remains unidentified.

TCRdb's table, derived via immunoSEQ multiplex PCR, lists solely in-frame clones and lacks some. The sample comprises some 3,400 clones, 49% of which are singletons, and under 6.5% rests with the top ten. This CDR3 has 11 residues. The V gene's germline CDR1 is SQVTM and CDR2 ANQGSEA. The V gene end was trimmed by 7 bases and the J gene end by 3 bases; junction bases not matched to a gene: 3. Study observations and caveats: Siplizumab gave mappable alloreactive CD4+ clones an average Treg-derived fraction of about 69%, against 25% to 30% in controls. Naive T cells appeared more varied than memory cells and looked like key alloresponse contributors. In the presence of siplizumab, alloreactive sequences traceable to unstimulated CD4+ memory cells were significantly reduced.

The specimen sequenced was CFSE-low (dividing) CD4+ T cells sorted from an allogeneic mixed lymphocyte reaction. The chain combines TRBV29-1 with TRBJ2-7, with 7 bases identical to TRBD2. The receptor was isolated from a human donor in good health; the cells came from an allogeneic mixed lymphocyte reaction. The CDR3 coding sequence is TGCAGCGCCGGGGGGATCTACGAGCAGTACTTC. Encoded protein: CSAGGIYEQYF.